Listed below are T cell receptor beta chains from one sample, sequenced in a study of post-analysis software for immune sequencing data. TCRdb ran MiXCR on the PCR reads and lists one entry per CDR3 protein. The sample records about 540,000 distinct CDR3 sequences, less than 40% being singletons. The sample taken for sequencing was blood. Source of these receptors: a girl younger than 18 with multiple sclerosis. The CDR3 runs from the conserved cysteine through the conserved F or W. Each record gives: V gene, J gene, clone size, D gene, CDR3 protein, CDR3 DNA. D genes are given only for firm matches. Clone size is shown for a subset of rows, as once, few, many or a class of expanded clone.

TRBV29-1	TRBJ1-1	few	TRBD1	CSAGTGNSEAFF	TGCAGCGCCGGGACAGGGAATAGTGAAGCTTTCTTT
TRBV4-1	TRBJ2-5	few	TRBD2	CASSQGASQRGVQETQYF	TGCGCCAGCAGCCAAGGGGCGAGCCAGCGGGGGGTGCAAGAGACCCAGTACTTC
TRBV27	TRBJ2-1	few	-	CASSFPPHEQFF	TGTGCCAGCAGTTTCCCCCCCCATGAGCAGTTCTTC
TRBV6-1	TRBJ2-5	few	-	CASRLTGILQETQYF	TGTGCCAGCAGGCTTACAGGGATCCTACAAGAGACCCAGTACTTC
TRBV15	TRBJ2-7	-	-	CATSRGRVNSYEQYF	TGTGCCACCAGCAGAGGCAGGGTGAACTCCTACGAGCAGTACTTC
TRBV10-3	TRBJ2-3	few	-	CAIKGGADTQYF	TGTGCCATCAAGGGGGGAGCAGATACGCAGTATTTT
TRBV19	TRBJ2-1	-	TRBD2	CASTAEPPGLAGGHNEQFF	TGTGCCAGTACCGCTGAACCTCCGGGACTAGCGGGGGGCCACAATGAGCAGTTCTTC
TRBV29-1	TRBJ2-7	few	-	CSVEGRGRDASYEQYF	TGCAGCGTTGAGGGGCGCGGCAGGGATGCCTCCTACGAGCAGTACTTC
TRBV9	TRBJ2-1	-	TRBD2	CASSLEGLEYNEQFF	TGTGCCAGCAGCTTAGAGGGACTAGAGTACAATGAGCAGTTCTTC
TRBV5-6	TRBJ2-1	few	TRBD1	CASSLLDTGAARSSYNEQFF	TGTGCCAGCAGCTTGTTGGACACAGGGGCGGCTCGGAGCTCCTACAATGAGCAGTTCTTC
TRBV6-5	TRBJ2-1	-	TRBD1	CASRDPGQGAREQFF	TGTGCCAGCAGAGATCCGGGACAGGGGGCCCGTGAGCAGTTCTTC
TRBV11-2	TRBJ2-5	once	TRBD2	CASSLGTSDQETQYF	TGTGCCAGCAGCTTAGGGACTAGCGACCAAGAGACCCAGTACTTC
TRBV12-3/TRBV12-4	TRBJ2-5	few	-	CASSPARAAGETQYF	TGTGCCAGCAGTCCCGCGCGGGCTGCCGGAGAGACCCAGTACTTC
TRBV20-1	TRBJ2-1	-	-	CSARDGGEQFF	TGCAGTGCTAGAGATGGGGGTGAGCAGTTCTTC
TRBV5-4	TRBJ2-3	-	-	CASSLAGGSASDTQYF	TGTGCCAGCAGCTTGGCCGGAGGCTCAGCCTCAGATACGCAGTATTTT
TRBV5-1	TRBJ1-1	-	-	CASSLPAGSLNTEAFF	TGCGCCAGCAGCCTCCCCGCGGGCAGCCTGAACACTGAAGCTTTCTTT
TRBV20-1	TRBJ2-7	-	-	CSAREGRSLGYEQYF	TGCAGTGCTAGAGAGGGACGCAGCTTGGGGTACGAGCAGTACTTC
TRBV29-1	TRBJ2-5	-	TRBD2	CSVEDRLAGGQETQYF	TGCAGCGTTGAAGATCGATTAGCGGGGGGCCAAGAGACCCAGTACTTC
TRBV12-3/TRBV12-4	TRBJ2-3	few	-	CASSLTPFQGGAGTDTQYF	TGTGCCAGCAGTTTAACTCCCTTTCAGGGGGGAGCTGGCACAGATACGCAGTATTTT
TRBV25-1	TRBJ1-1	few	-	CASSENTEAFF	TGTGCCAGCAGTGAGAACACTGAAGCTTTCTTT
TRBV6-5	TRBJ1-5	-	-	CASSYSTGSTGAGDQPQHF	TGTGCCAGCAGTTACTCGACAGGTAGCACAGGCGCCGGGGATCAGCCCCAGCATTTT
TRBV29-1	TRBJ2-5	few	-	CSVSLLGIQETQYF	TGCAGCGTTTCTCTTCTAGGGATCCAAGAGACCCAGTACTTC
TRBV4-1	TRBJ2-7	few	TRBD2	CASSQAPSGGLGQYF	TGCGCCAGCAGCCAAGCTCCTAGCGGGGGTCTTGGGCAGTACTTC
TRBV11-2	TRBJ2-5	-	TRBD2	CASSLGLAPLETQYF	TGTGCCAGCAGTTTGGGACTAGCTCCTCTGGAGACCCAGTACTTC
TRBV12-3/TRBV12-4	TRBJ2-3	-	-	CATRQSSTDTQYF	TGTGCCACCAGACAGTCCAGCACAGATACGCAGTATTTT
TRBV20-1	TRBJ1-5	-	TRBD1	CSAAQRTGAVGPQHF	TGCAGTGCTGCCCAGAGGACAGGGGCCGTTGGGCCCCAGCATTTT
TRBV9	TRBJ2-3	-	-	CASRREISTDTQYF	TGTGCCAGCAGGAGGGAAATTTCCACAGATACGCAGTATTTT
TRBV4-1	TRBJ2-5	few	TRBD2	CASSPYSGGQETQYF	TGCGCCAGCAGCCCGTATAGCGGGGGCCAAGAGACCCAGTACTTT
TRBV7-9	TRBJ1-2	few	-	CASSLGSHNYGYTF	TGTGCCAGCAGCTTAGGCAGCCATAACTATGGCTACACCTTC
TRBV19	TRBJ1-5	-	-	CASQGTSGNQPQHF	TGTGCCAGCCAGGGGACATCGGGCAATCAGCCCCAGCATTTT
TRBV7-2	TRBJ1-2	-	-	CASSPSFAYGYTF	TGTGCCAGCAGCCCCAGTTTCGCCTATGGCTACACCTTC
TRBV10-2	TRBJ1-3	few	TRBD1	CASRNNAGGPGNTIYF	TGCGCCAGCAGAAACAACGCAGGGGGGCCTGGAAACACCATATATTTT
TRBV5-1	TRBJ1-5	once	-	CASSLDRPNQPQHF	TGCGCCAGCAGCTTGGACAGACCTAATCAGCCCCAGCATTTT
TRBV7-8	TRBJ1-1	few	-	CVAGAMNTEAFF	TGTGTCGCCGGAGCCATGAACACTGAAGCTTTCTTT
TRBV29-1	TRBJ2-7	few	-	CSVEEGPRGYEQYF	TGCAGCGTTGAAGAAGGCCCTAGGGGCTACGAGCAGTACTTC
TRBV5-6	TRBJ2-7	-	-	CASSLPGVSYEQYF	TGTGCCAGCAGCCTCCCTGGGGTCTCCTACGAGCAGTACTTC
TRBV9	TRBJ2-7	few	-	CASSPRAQGEQYF	TGTGCCAGCAGTCCGCGGGCCCAAGGCGAGCAGTACTTC
TRBV7-8	TRBJ2-7	-	-	CASSLAHSSYEQYF	TGTGCCAGCAGCTTAGCACATAGCTCCTACGAGCAGTACTTC
TRBV19	TRBJ2-5	-	TRBD1	CASSPLGQGLQETQYF	TGTGCCAGTAGTCCGCTGGGACAGGGCCTCCAAGAGACCCAGTACTTC
TRBV2	TRBJ2-7	-	-	CASLIRDTDSYEQYF	TGTGCCAGCCTAATAAGAGACACGGACTCCTACGAGCAGTACTTC
TRBV2	TRBJ2-7	-	TRBD1	CASSEQGDSAYEQYF	TGTGCCAGCAGTGAACAGGGGGACAGCGCCTACGAGCAGTACTTC
TRBV4-1	TRBJ2-5	few	TRBD2	CASSQVLAGGETQYF	TGCGCCAGCAGCCAGGTGCTAGCGGGGGGAGAGACCCAGTACTTC
TRBV11-1	TRBJ2-5	few	-	CASSSHPVGNQETQYF	TGTGCCAGCAGCTCCCACCCCGTTGGGAACCAAGAGACCCAGTACTTC
TRBV6-1	TRBJ2-3	-	-	CASSEWAGYTDTQYF	TGTGCCAGCAGTGAATGGGCGGGTTACACAGATACGCAGTATTTT
TRBV6-6	TRBJ1-2	-	-	CASSYAAGSVGYTF	TGTGCCAGCAGTTACGCGGCAGGAAGCGTCGGCTACACCTTC
TRBV7-8	TRBJ1-5	-	-	CASSSLSHQSQHF	TGTGCCAGCAGCTCCCTATCGCATCAGTCCCAGCATTTT
TRBV18	TRBJ2-7	few	-	CASSPGRAYEQYF	TGTGCCAGCTCACCGGGGCGTGCCTACGAGCAGTACTTC
TRBV5-1	TRBJ1-1	-	-	CASSVDRSGTEAFF	TGCGCCAGCAGCGTAGACAGGTCGGGGACTGAAGCTTTCTTT
TRBV11-2	TRBJ2-5	-	-	CASSLLRGAYQETQYF	TGTGCCAGCAGCTTACTTAGGGGGGCATACCAAGAGACCCAGTACTTC